This TCR beta chain was recorded in a study of CD4 T cells in relation to SARS-CoV-2 and coronaviruses. Produced via immunoSEQ multiplex PCR; TCRdb's table is partial and in-frame only. The sample gives about 36,000 clones, more than 60% of which show up once; about 2.8% is in the top ten. With regard to this clone: No antigen is known for it.

Sorted naive or memory CD4+ cells met CEF peptides for about 10 days. Whole-study results and caveats: Monoreactive clones expanded significantly more to SARS-CoV-2 than crossreactive clones did.

Germline V CDR1 and CDR2: SNHLY, FYNNEI. The germline V and J ends were trimmed by 6 bases and 7 bases, with 10 bases remaining between them. The CDR3 is made up of 12 amino acids. The chain employs TRBV2 and TRBJ2-1, with D tentatively TRBD2 (5 bases). Source material: memory CD4+ T cells from PBMCs, cultured in vitro. The origin of this receptor is an adult with COVID-19. The chain's CDR3 is CASRRRDNEQFF. In DNA form, the CDR3 reads TGTGCCAGCAGGAGACGGGATAATGAGCAGTTCTTC.